The 5 T cell receptor beta chains in this list originate from one sample, sequenced in a study of blood T cell repertoires in COVID-19. TCRdb keeps only in-frame clones here, not all; method: immunoSEQ multiplex PCR. The repertoire holds 250,000 to 300,000 clones, with 70% to 90% as singletons. The specimen sequenced was peripheral blood. The receptors originated from a woman between 70 and 85 years old with acute or convalescent COVID-19.

The chain combines TRBV29-1 with TRBJ1-1; D is unclear. Per germline, CDR1 SQVTM and CDR2 ANQGSEA. This CDR3 comprises 13 residues. V was pared by 1 base and J by 5 bases, with 11 bases between. CDR3 loop: CSVEGRGGTEAFF. CDR3 bases: TGCAGCGTTGAAGGAAGAGGAGGAACTGAAGCTTTCTTT.

The rearrangement uses TRBV6-5 and TRBJ1-3; perhaps TRBD1 as D (5 bases). CDR1 is MNHEY and CDR2 is SVGAGI in the germline V gene. With 5 bases removed from V and 6 bases from J, the gap between germline ends came to 11 bases. CDR3 length: 13 amino acids. The CDR3 nucleotides read TGTGCCAGCAGTCCACCAGGGTCAAACACCATATATTTT. Amino acids: CASSPPGSNTIYF.

The chain has TRBV7-2 and TRBJ1-1; D remains ambiguous. V lost 5 bases, J lost 0 bases, and 7 bases lay in between. The length of the CDR3 is 13 residues. CDR1 and CDR2 from the germline V gene are SGHTA and FQGNSA. In nucleotides, the CDR3 is TGTGCCAGCAGCGCACATATGAACACTGAAGCTTTCTTT. It codes for CASSAHMNTEAFF.

This chain uses TRBV10-3 with TRBJ2-3, with D possibly matching TRBD2 (5 bases). The germline gives CDR1 ENHRY, CDR2 SYGVKD. The length of the CDR3 is 14 residues. Trimming removed 3 bases at V and 1 base at J, with 8 bases between. CDR3 in DNA: TGTGCCATCAGTGATACAGCGGGCACAGATACGCAGTATTTT. As protein: CAISDTAGTDTQYF.

V and J are TRBV4-1 and TRBJ2-3; 10 bases agree with TRBD2. The germline V gene encodes CDR1 MGHRA and CDR2 YSYEKL. V lost 1 base and J lost 0; bases outside the gene matches: 10. CDR3 size: 19 residues. The CDR3 DNA follows: TGCGCCAGCAGCCAAGGCGGCGGGACTAGCGTGGGTAGCACAGATACGCAGTATTTT. The encoded protein is CASSQGGGTSVGSTDTQYF.